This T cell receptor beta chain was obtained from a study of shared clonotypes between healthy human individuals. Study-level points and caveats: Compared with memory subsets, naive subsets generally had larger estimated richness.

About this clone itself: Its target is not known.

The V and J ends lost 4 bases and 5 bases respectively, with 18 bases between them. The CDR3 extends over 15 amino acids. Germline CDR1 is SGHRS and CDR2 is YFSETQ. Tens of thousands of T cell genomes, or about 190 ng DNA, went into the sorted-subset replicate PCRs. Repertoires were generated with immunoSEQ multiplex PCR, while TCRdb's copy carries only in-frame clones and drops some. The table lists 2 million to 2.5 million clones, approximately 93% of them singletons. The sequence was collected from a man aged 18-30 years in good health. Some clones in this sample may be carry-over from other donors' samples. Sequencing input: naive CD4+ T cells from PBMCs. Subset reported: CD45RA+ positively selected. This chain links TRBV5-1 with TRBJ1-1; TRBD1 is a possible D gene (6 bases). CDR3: CASSDTPTGNTEAFF. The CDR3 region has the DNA TGCGCCAGCAGCGACACTCCTACAGGGAATACTGAAGCTTTCTTT.